This T cell receptor (beta chain) was sequenced during a study of CXCR3-negative and CXCR3-positive naive CD8 T cells. This clonotype counts as medium-sized (0.01 to 0.1%) by frequency. The length of the CDR3 is 16 residues. Germline-derived CDR1 and CDR2 are SGHVS and FNYEAQ. UMI labels and 5' RACE were used to prepare the TRB cDNA libraries. TCRdb reprocessed the 5' RACE reads, keeping one entry per CDR3 protein, no DNA. Its table lists around 24,000 distinct CDR3 sequences. The chain joins TRBV7-6 to TRBJ2-7; TCRdb proposes TRBD1, but this gene call is untestable without DNA. Sequencing input: naive CXCR3- CD8+ T cells from blood. The sample's subset: CD45RO-CCR7+CD27+CD95- naive CD8+ T cells lacking CXCR3 (TNR3-). The source is a human donor in good health. Some clones in this sample may be carry-over from other donors' samples. The CDR3 reads CASSLAWGQGAGEQYF.